This is a list of T cell receptor beta chains from one sample in a study of OX40 agonist ivuxolimab in advanced cancers. The assay was immunoSEQ multiplex PCR, and TCRdb's table has in-frame clones only and misses some. Seen here are about 58,000 clones, over 80% observed once, and the top ten hold about 3.3%. Sequencing was performed on CD4+ or CD8+ T cells sorted from blood, taken in a trial of the OX40 agonist ivuxolimab. Every receptor here comes from an adult with an advanced solid tumor such as melanoma, head and neck, liver or kidney cancer. CDR3s include the opening cysteine and the closing phenylalanine or tryptophan. D genes are given only for firm matches. Only part of the rows carry a size: once, few, many, or a class if the clone is expanded.

V gene	J gene	clone size	D gene	CDR3 protein	CDR3 DNA
TRBV25-1	TRBJ1-2	NA	NA	CASSESSAKSYGYTF	TGTGCCAGCAGTGAATCTTCAGCTAAGAGTTATGGCTACACCTTC
TRBV5-6	TRBJ1-2	NA	NA	CASSLARTALYGYTF	TGTGCCAGCAGCTTGGCAAGAACAGCCCTCTATGGCTACACCTTC
TRBV15	TRBJ2-3	NA	TRBD2	CATSRGPTSGSTDTQYF	TGTGCCACCAGCAGAGGTCCGACTAGCGGGAGTACAGATACGCAGTATTTT
TRBV18	TRBJ2-5	NA	NA	CASSPDFLTETQYF	TGTGCCAGCTCACCGGACTTCTTAACGGAGACCCAGTACTTC
TRBV29-1	TRBJ2-3	NA	TRBD2	CSVARGDLTDTQYF	TGCAGCGTCGCTCGGGGGGATCTCACAGATACGCAGTATTTT
TRBV15	TRBJ1-5	NA	TRBD1	CATSYPGGQPQHF	TGTGCCACCAGCTACCCAGGGGGCCAGCCCCAGCATTTT
TRBV7-2	TRBJ2-3	NA	TRBD2	CASSFAAGVRDTQYF	TGTGCCAGCAGCTTTGCTGCGGGAGTGAGAGATACGCAGTATTTT
TRBV6-6	TRBJ2-7	NA	TRBD1	CASRNPGQGSEQYF	TGTGCCAGCAGGAATCCGGGACAGGGCAGCGAGCAGTACTTC
TRBV28	TRBJ2-4	NA	TRBD1	CASSRDSASKNIQYF	TGTGCCAGCAGCCGGGACAGTGCCTCAAAAAACATTCAGTACTTC
TRBV5-6	TRBJ1-2	NA	NA	CASSQLGVCTF	TGTGCCAGCAGCCAGCTAGGGGTTTGCACCTTC
TRBV6-5	TRBJ2-7	NA	TRBD2	CASSPRTSASYEQYF	TGTGCCAGCAGTCCTCGGACTAGCGCCTCCTACGAGCAGTACTTC
TRBV5-4	TRBJ1-2	NA	TRBD1	CASSLDRGGFYGYTF	TGTGCCAGCAGCTTGGACAGGGGAGGTTTCTATGGCTACACCTTC
TRBV19	TRBJ2-2	once	TRBD1	CASSVDRTTGELFF	TGTGCCAGTAGTGTGGACAGGACGACCGGGGAGCTGTTTTTT
TRBV11-2	TRBJ1-5	NA	NA	CASSLQMHQPQHF	TGTGCCAGCAGCTTACAGATGCATCAGCCCCAGCATTTT
TRBV7-9	TRBJ2-7	NA	NA	CASSHADEQYF	TGTGCCAGCAGCCATGCTGACGAGCAGTACTTC
TRBV7-2	TRBJ2-3	once	TRBD2	CASSLVGTSGVTDTQYF	TGTGCCAGCAGCTTAGTTGGGACTAGCGGGGTCACAGATACGCAGTATTTT
TRBV29-1	TRBJ2-7	NA	TRBD1	CSVGDSSYEQYF	TGCAGCGTGGGGGACAGCAGTTACGAGCAGTACTTC
TRBV9	TRBJ2-5	NA	NA	CASSVVPSETQYF	TGTGCCAGCAGCGTAGTCCCCTCCGAGACCCAGTACTTC
TRBV6-4	TRBJ2-4	NA	TRBD2	CASSDSRAGTQYF	TGTGCCAGCAGTGACTCGAGAGCGGGAACTCAGTACTTC
TRBV2	TRBJ2-7	once	NA	CASSLGQGRYEQYF	TGTGCCAGCAGTTTGGGCCAGGGCCGCTACGAGCAGTACTTC
TRBV7-3	TRBJ2-2	once	NA	CASSLMNTGELFF	TGTGCCAGCAGCTTGATGAACACCGGGGAGCTGTTTTTT
TRBV6-6	TRBJ2-7	NA	NA	CASSYREDGFYEQYF	TGTGCCAGCAGTTATCGCGAAGACGGATTCTACGAGCAGTACTTC
TRBV30	TRBJ1-4	NA	TRBD1	CAWGGTVNEKLFF	TGTGCCTGGGGAGGGACAGTTAATGAAAAACTGTTTTTT
TRBV5-6	TRBJ2-7	few	NA	CASSLTYEQYF	TGTGCCAGCAGCTTAACCTACGAGCAGTACTTC
TRBV19	TRBJ1-2	NA	TRBD1	CASIPQVGTGIHYGYTF	TGTGCCAGCATCCCCCAGGTGGGGACAGGGATTCACTATGGCTACACCTTC
TRBV19	TRBJ2-7	NA	NA	CASSHRDGRVSYEQYF	TGTGCCAGTAGCCACCGGGACGGGAGAGTGAGCTACGAGCAGTACTTC
TRBV5-1	TRBJ1-2	NA	NA	CASSLGGVNYGYTF	TGCGCCAGCAGCTTGGGAGGGGTTAACTATGGCTACACCTTC
TRBV10-2	TRBJ1-5	NA	TRBD1	CASTETGSSNQPQHF	TGCGCCAGCACAGAGACAGGGTCTAGCAATCAGCCCCAGCATTTT
TRBV19	TRBJ2-2	NA	TRBD1	CASETGAGNTGELFF	TGTGCCAGTGAAACAGGGGCTGGGAACACCGGGGAGCTGTTTTTT
TRBV23-1	TRBJ1-2	NA	TRBD1	CASRPRGRVYGYTF	TGCGCCAGCAGGCCCAGGGGGCGAGTCTATGGCTACACCTTC
TRBV7-2	TRBJ2-7	NA	TRBD1	CASSLAGTGAAYEQYF	TGTGCCAGCAGCTTAGCTGGGACAGGGGCGGCCTACGAGCAGTACTTC
TRBV18	TRBJ2-7	NA	TRBD2	CASSLNSGRGYEQYF	TGTGCCAGCTCACTTAATAGCGGGAGAGGATACGAGCAGTACTTC
TRBV27	TRBJ2-7	NA	NA	CASSDRPGVSYEQYF	TGTGCCAGCTCGGACAGACCCGGAGTTTCCTACGAGCAGTACTTC
TRBV29-1	TRBJ2-7	NA	NA	CSVDQGGREQYF	TGCAGCGTTGATCAGGGTGGCCGGGAGCAGTACTTC
TRBV28	TRBJ1-2	NA	NA	CASVSVVGGGYTF	TGTGCCAGCGTCTCGGTTGTGGGGGGTGGCTACACCTTC
TRBV11-1	TRBJ2-1	NA	NA	CASSRSTVLREQFF	TGTGCCAGCAGCCGATCCACCGTACTAAGAGAGCAGTTCTTC